The 3 T cell receptor beta chains given below trace back to one sample, sequenced in a study of T cell responses to AZD1222 COVID-19 vaccine. Repertoires were generated with immunoSEQ multiplex PCR, while TCRdb's copy carries only in-frame clones and drops some. This sample has roughly 110,000 clones; around 88% occur once, and the top ten carry about 6.8%. The sample here was peripheral blood, taken 28 days after the second AZD1222 dose. Receptors originate from an adult who received the AZD1222 COVID-19 vaccine.

The rearrangement links TRBV19 to TRBJ2-2; D may be TRBD2 (5 bases). Germline V gene sequence: CDR1 LNHDA, CDR2 SQIVND (reference sequence). CDR3 length equals 14 residues. V gave up 11 bases and J gave up 5 bases, with 18 bases separating them. CDR3 nucleotide sequence: TGTGCCGCTGATCGGGGTGCAGGAACCGGGGAGCTGTTTTTT. Translated: CAADRGAGTGELFF.

The chain has TRBV2 and TRBJ2-5, with D uncertain. Germline V gene data show CDR1 as SNHLY and CDR2 as FYNNEI. The CDR3 consists of 12 residues. The V end lost 3 bases, the J end lost 5 bases, and 7 bases lay between the germline ends. The CDR3 DNA reads TGTGCCAGCAGTGATCTTCGTGAGACCCAGTACTTC. This codes for CASSDLRETQYF.

The J gene is TRBJ1-3, the V gene TRBV7-2; 7 bases line up with TRBD1. Germline V gene lookup returns CDR1 SGHTA and CDR2 FQGNSA. The CDR3 sequence is 17 residues long. V trimming: 5 bases; J trimming: 0 bases; junction bases outside the gene matches: 10. The CDR3 sequence is CASSVTGNPSSGNTIYF. Here the CDR3 DNA reads TGTGCCAGCAGCGTGACAGGGAACCCCAGCTCTGGAAACACCATATATTTT.